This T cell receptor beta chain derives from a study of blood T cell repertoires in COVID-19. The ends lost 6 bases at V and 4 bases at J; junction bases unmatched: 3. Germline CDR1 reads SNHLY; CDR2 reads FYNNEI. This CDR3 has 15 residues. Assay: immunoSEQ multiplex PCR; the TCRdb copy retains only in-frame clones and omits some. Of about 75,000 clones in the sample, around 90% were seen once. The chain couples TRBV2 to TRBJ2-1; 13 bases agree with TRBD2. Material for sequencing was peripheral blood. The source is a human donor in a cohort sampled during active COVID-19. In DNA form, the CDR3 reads TGTGCCAGCAGGGGGACTAGCGGGGTATACAATGAGCAGTTCTTC. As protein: CASRGTSGVYNEQFF. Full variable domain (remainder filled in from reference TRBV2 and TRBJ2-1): EPEVTQTPSHQVTQMGQEVILRCVPISNHLYFYWYRQILGQKVEFLVSFYNNEISEKSEIFDDQFSVERPDGSNFTLKIRSTKLEDSAMYFCASRGTSGVYNEQFFGPGTRLTVL.